The 8 T cell receptor beta chains in this list originate from one sample, sequenced in a study of T cell responses to AZD1222 COVID-19 vaccine. Profiled with immunoSEQ multiplex PCR; TCRdb holds only in-frame clones, not every one. The data show approximately 100,000 clones, more than 90% seen once. The sequenced sample was peripheral blood, obtained on day 0 of AZD1222 vaccination. The source is an adult in good health.

The chain couples TRBV2 to TRBJ2-3; the match to TRBD2 covers 9 bases. With V trimmed by 3 bases and J by 0 bases, 7 bases remained unmatched. CDR1 and CDR2 from the germline V gene are SNHLY and FYNNEI. The length of the CDR3 is 17 residues. The CDR3 here is CASSELSSGGSTDTQYF. DNA for the CDR3: TGTGCCAGCAGTGAGCTTTCGAGCGGGGGGAGCACAGATACGCAGTATTTT.

This chain's CDR3 is CASSLIRTGGYEQYF. DNA for the CDR3: TGTGCCAGCAGCTTGATCAGGACAGGGGGTTACGAGCAGTACTTC. This chain joins TRBV7-2 and TRBJ2-7; 10 bases are shared with TRBD1. With 3 bases clipped from V and 4 bases from J, the junction kept 6 bases outside the gene matches. Germline CDR1 SGHTA, CDR2 FQGNSA. The CDR3 length is 15 residues.

This chain connects TRBV3-1 (or the pseudogene TRBV3-2) to TRBJ2-7; D may match TRBD1 or TRBD2 (6 bases each). Germline values: CDR1 LGHDT, CDR2 YNNKEL (reference sequence). V was trimmed by 1 base and J by 7 bases, leaving 17 bases between them. This CDR3 comprises 15 residues. CDR3 loop: CASSQVGQPGVEQYF. CDR3 bases: TGTGCCAGCAGCCAAGTCGGACAGCCGGGGGTGGAGCAGTACTTC.

The V and J genes are TRBV5-4 and TRBJ2-3; 13 nucleotides match TRBD2. The CDR3 loop spans 16 amino acids. Germline loops: CDR1 SGHNT, CDR2 YYREEE (reference sequence). V trimming: 3 bases; J trimming: 6 bases; junction bases outside the gene matches: 7. CDR3 DNA: TGTGCCAGCAGCTCGGGACTAGCGGGACCTGGGGATACGCAGTATTTT. Protein product: CASSSGLAGPGDTQYF.

The chain links TRBV9 to TRBJ1-3; D is undetermined. The CDR3 totals 12 residues. Trimming stripped 5 bases from V and 3 bases from J, with 6 bases between. CDR1 SGDLS and CDR2 YYNGEE come from the germline V gene. CDR3 in DNA: TGTGCCAGCAGTACCGTTGGAAACACCATATATTTT. It translates to CASSTVGNTIYF.

The chain couples TRBV4-3 to TRBJ2-2, with TRBD2 matching 10 bases. V shed 1 base, J shed 4 bases, and the junction held 6 bases outside the gene matches. CDR1 is LGHNA, CDR2 YSLEER, per germline. The CDR3 has 17 residues. The DNA of the CDR3 is TGCGCCAGCAGCCAAGCTAGGACTAGCGGACGCACCGGGGAGCTGTTTTTT. This gives the protein CASSQARTSGRTGELFF.

The CDR3 DNA reads as TGTGCCAGCAGTCTCCGGGACAACGTCAATCAGCCCCAGCATTTT. Translating it yields CASSLRDNVNQPQHF. The chain is built from TRBV6-6 and TRBJ1-5; weak D call: TRBD1 (6 bases). Germline V gene sequence: CDR1 MNHNY, CDR2 SVGAGI (reference sequence). There are 15 residues in the CDR3. The V gene lost 5 bases and the J gene lost 3 bases, with 14 bases spanning the gap.

This clone was counted between two and nine times. The chain employs TRBV11-2 and TRBJ1-1; D is possibly TRBD1 (5 bases). Deletions cut 5 bases from V and 4 bases from J, with 11 bases between. Germline V lookup: CDR1 SGHAT, CDR2 FQNNGV. The CDR3 consists of 13 residues. DNA for the CDR3: TGTGCCAGCAGCCTCGAGCAGGGCACTGAAGCTTTCTTT. Protein sequence: CASSLEQGTEAFF.